The T cell receptor (beta chain) under discussion was sequenced for a study of blood T cell repertoires in COVID-19. Study summary: Specimens from acute and convalescent COVID-19 originated in the United States, Italy and Spain. Nucleic acid was either cDNA or gDNA, and it came from T cells, B-cell-depleted T cells, or PBMCs.

As originally analysed: Quantification of nucleated cells was approximated via reference gene primer amplification. Clones were sequenced by immunoSEQ multiplex PCR, and TCRdb holds only the in-frame ones, with some missing. V and J calls plus clone size are reproduced from that table; the DNA served to infer D and trimming. Among some 120,000 clones listed, 84% were seen once. There are 14 residues in the CDR3. Germline V gene lookup returns CDR1 MNHEY and CDR2 SVGEGT. V dropped 2 bases and J dropped 0 bases, with 8 bases sitting between them. This clonotype was sampled from a woman in her twenties or thirties who had recovered from COVID-19. The rearrangement uses TRBV6-2 or TRBV6-3 and TRBJ2-7; no reliable D call. Specimen: peripheral blood. The CDR3 DNA follows: TGTGCCAGCAGTTACCTGACACCCTCCTACGAGCAGTACTTC. Translated: CASSYLTPSYEQYF.